Included here is one T cell receptor beta chain sequence, with context. This clone appeared a few times. Which antigen it targets is not known. Base qualities were left out, and no much larger clone turns up one base away. Trimming leaves V shorter by 0 bases and J shorter by 4 bases, with the junction holding 12 bases beyond the gene matches. The germline V gene specifies MGHDK as CDR1 and SYGVNS as CDR2. Spanning cysteine to phenylalanine, the CDR3 consists of 18 amino acids. This entry keeps only the CDR3 DNA: 54 bases, framed from base 1. The cohort consisted of approximately 670 healthy bone marrow donors. At the time of sampling, every cohort member was nominally healthy, though immune exposures that went unrecorded were likely present. The donor was CMV seronegative and was included in the group of under 450 seronegative cohort members. Each donor provided a peripheral blood sample, and peripheral blood mononuclear cells were used for TCR beta sequencing. The Qiagen DNeasy Blood Extraction Kit was used to extract genomic DNA from the blood cell samples.

These data originate in a study of cytomegalovirus exposure and HLA in healthy donors (dated by TCRdb to 2016 to 2017). For context, the study as a whole: In an earlier analysis of fewer than 750 of the donors, approximately 300 Gb of sequence data and 100 million or so unique TCR beta sequences from roughly 190 million T cells were reported. About 300 gigabases of sequencing data and roughly 90 million unique TCR sequences were included in an early release covering over 600 HLA-typed donors. Among the roughly 390 genotyped donors, around 81% belonged to the genetic ancestry cluster associated with self-reported Caucasian donors. The study aimed to test whether signatures of past pathogen exposure could be identified by cataloging public T cell receptors. The study used immunosequencing to profile the T cell repertoires of several hundred subjects and linked those repertoires to cytomegalovirus serostatus. In addition to the first cohort of around 670 subjects, a separate validation cohort of 120 different subjects was used. To predict cytomegalovirus infection status, the study combined high-throughput TCR immunosequencing, statistical association of individual TCRs with disease status, and machine learning. A later analysis re-examined previously published TCR beta repertoires from around 670 donors and added high-resolution HLA genotyping to investigate patterns of TCR occurrence. In the later analysis, no new phenotypic data were used to find candidate immune exposures; instead, reliance was placed on TCR beta sequences and their occurrence across donors. To decide whether each TCR beta V gene segment behaved as functional or pseudogenic, an earlier analysis of some 600 of the donors relied on high-throughput TCR beta sequencing. Alongside the repertoire data, information on donor age, sex, ethnicity and CMV serostatus was compiled. In a later genetic analysis, genome-wide SNP genotypes for about three fifths of the roughly 670 donors were used, and that subset was treated as a discovery cohort. All discovery cohort repertoires had been generated using a single sequencing platform. HLA typing covered class I and class II loci at four-digit resolution. Typing coverage differed by locus: A, B, C, DRB1 and DQB1 were typed in about 620-640 donors, DQA1 in 500 to 550, DPA1 in approximately 600, and DPB1 in roughly 470. Roughly 5 DR-DQ haplotypes were treated as single units for association and clustering because of strong linkage in the cohort. Among some 400 genotyped donors of the cohort, an average of about 240,000 unique TCR beta nucleotide sequences were sequenced per donor, about a sixth of them non-productive.

Here is what the overall study found, with its caveats: Cytomegalovirus status was reported to be diagnosed by the classifier with high specificity and sensitivity in both the original and validation cohorts. Correlated functional status among segregating V segments might reflect linkage disequilibrium, but an unknown experimental factor could not be ruled out. Because some donors lacked HLA typing at each locus, the association tests relied only on the typed subset. In an earlier analysis of around 600 of the donors, most TCR beta V segments appeared in productive rearrangements about 87% or about 30% of the time, broadly matching IMGT annotations. Most CMV-associated TCR beta chains appeared to be HLA-restricted in a later analysis, and the HLA associations seemed to be driven largely by CMV exposure. In a later analysis, 15,000 to 20,000 TCR beta sequences were associated with specific HLA alleles at a false discovery rate of 0.05. Most TCR sequences were seen in very few donors, while some public TCRs were found in many individuals. When HLA alleles, especially DR and DQ, strongly co-occurred, attributing TCR associations to individual alleles was difficult. According to a later genetic analysis, donors in an Asian-associated ancestry cluster had fewer N-insertions in productive TCRs than the approximately 700-donor mean. Because counts were too low, 15 to 20 rarely observed V segments, including chromosome 9 orphons, were excluded from the earlier analysis of several hundred of the donors. In a later analysis, several top co-occurrence clusters were reported to appear linked to parvovirus B19, influenza, CMV and Epstein-Barr virus. CMV serostatus was the only immune exposure information available for the cohort. V-gene and J-gene trimming of TCR beta chains was associated with a missense DCLRE1C variant in a later genetic analysis, and the association was replicated in an independent cohort. A cluster of highly shared sequence variants was judged likely to be a technical artifact of the sequencing pipeline. Some IMGT-functional V segments, including TRBV6-2 and TRBV6-3, could not be distinguished by the 87-base-pair reads and were therefore excluded. The authors suggested that the approach could potentially be generalized to other disease states and immunological phenotypes. Roughly uniform sequencing depth across donors was assumed in presence/absence analyses, although this assumption may not hold. According to a later analysis, TCR association rates differed among HLA loci, with DRB1 alleles showing the most associated TCRs and HLA-C alleles showing the fewest. In vitro tests confirmed that a few of the cytomegalovirus-associated TCR beta chains recognize cytomegalovirus antigens. Only TCR beta chains were sequenced in this cohort, and the absence of alpha or paired-chain data limited detectable features. The study listed 150 to 200 TCR beta chains as associated with cytomegalovirus. In a later analysis, HLA-associated TCR beta chains were found to be more clonally expanded and to have lower generation probabilities than equally common non-associated chains. A further reported finding was that TCR beta sequences accurately predicted the HLA-A and HLA-B alleles for most subjects in the first cohort.

The library was built by means of the immunoSEQ multiplex PCR assay. The multiplex PCR relied on a mix of 60 forward primers for TCR Vbeta segments and 13 reverse primers for TCR Jbeta segments. Amplification of the CDR3 region of rearranged TCR beta genes was performed with a multiplex PCR assay on genomic DNA. The Illumina HiSeq System was used to sequence the amplified TCR beta libraries as 87-base-pair reads. In the original analysis: Across the 500 to 850 repertoires, a later analysis counted roughly 84 million unique TCR beta chains, about 10 million of which were shared by at least two donors. Raw reads were error-corrected and collapsed into unique sequences by a nearest-neighbor algorithm in which closely related sequences were merged to remove PCR and sequencing errors. To assign V, D and J gene segments, CDR3 sequences were aligned to IMGT reference sequences. Each retained sequence needed at least a six-nucleotide match to both a V gene segment and a J gene segment. Rearrangements were classified as productive when the CDR3 lacked stop codons and remained in frame with V and J, and all other rearrangements were classified as non-productive. Following IMGT convention, CDR3 was defined as the stretch from the second conserved V-encoded cysteine to the conserved J-encoded phenylalanine. Sequences without an unambiguous match to a single V gene segment were excluded from the earlier analysis of almost 600 of the donors. An earlier analysis of a few hundred of the donors classified V segments as functional when productive rearrangements were above 56.7% and as segregating when the standard deviation between donors was above 5%. A statistical classification framework was built for diagnosing cytomegalovirus status from the catalog of TCR beta chain sequences. V and J gene assignment, in a later analysis, came from comparing TCR nucleotide sequences with IMGT/GENE-DB human TR gene sequences. The TCRdist pipeline was used in a later analysis to assign CDR3 sequences and most-parsimonious VDJ recombination scenarios. In a later analysis, each TCR beta chain was defined by its CDR3 amino acid sequence together with its V-gene family, and reads without a unique V-gene family were excluded. To address suspected cross-contamination and a sequencing artifact, a later analysis removed under 600 highly shared, low-generation-probability nucleotide sequences. In a later analysis, a clonal expansion index was calculated for each public chain from normalized within-repertoire ranks of inferred template counts. Generation probabilities in a later analysis came from a VDJ recombination model fitted to out-of-frame rearrangements, and those results were checked against IGoR. Hypergeometric tests were used in a later analysis to score TCR-TCR, TCR-HLA and TCR-CMV co-occurrence, with a repertoire-size bias correction applied to the TCR pairs. A later analysis estimated false discovery rates by permuting HLA or CMV assignments 20 times. In a later analysis, co-occurring TCRs were grouped using DBSCAN, and TCRdist sequence similarity was added for clustering within HLA-allele-positive subsets. Co-occurrence clustering excluded repertoires with fewer than 30,000 or more than 120,000 public chains, plus five with anomalous nucleotide sharing. TCRdb carries this immuneACCESS record with in-frame sequences only. Its versions omit some clonotypes, under half of them owing to an unresolved V gene in the studies checked, with the rest unexplained. The V and J calls and clone size come from that table; D and trimming were worked out from the DNA. Across this sample there are 87,000 or so clones, with 64% seen only once. Roughly 3.2% of the sample belongs to the ten largest clones.

Source material: PBMCs. The V and J genes are TRBV25-1 and TRBJ2-7; the central 10 bases match TRBD2. The source of this sequence is a man between 60 and 70 years old in good health and CMV-seronegative. CDR3 region: CASSEYLWLAGGPYEQYF. The sequenced DNA is TGTGCCAGCAGTGAATATTTATGGTTAGCGGGGGGCCCTTACGAGCAGTACTTC.